This entry lists 8 T cell receptor beta chains sequenced from one sample in a study of T cells in localized non-small cell lung cancer. Using immunoSEQ multiplex PCR, the repertoire was profiled, and TCRdb retains in-frame clones only, with some absent. Counted here are about 21,000 clones, approximately 88% occurring once; the ten biggest clones make up 25% to 30%. This material consisted of peripheral blood mononuclear cells, taken before any cancer treatment. The receptors stem from a male donor aged 60 or over with stage II lung adenocarcinoma.

In regard to this clone: The sample has other DNA sequences that encode this CDR3 too. The rearrangement uses TRBV28 and TRBJ2-3; a possible D gene is TRBD2 (6 bases). Germline values: CDR1 MDHEN, CDR2 SYDVKM. Trimming cost V 6 bases and J 1 base, with 11 bases left between them. CDR3 length: 14 amino acids. The CDR3 DNA is TGTGCCAGCAGCTTTGTAGCGGGCACAGATACGCAGTATTTT. Encoded protein: CASSFVAGTDTQYF.

This chain links TRBV28 with TRBJ2-1, with 10 bases that match TRBD2. CDR1 MDHEN and CDR2 SYDVKM come from the germline V gene. The CDR3 is made up of 16 amino acids. V trimming: 5 bases; J trimming: 4 bases; junction bases outside the gene matches: 8. The CDR3 DNA reads as TGTGCCAGCAGTCCACCAGGACTAGCGGTATACAATGAGCAGTTCTTC. Encoded protein: CASSPPGLAVYNEQFF.

J is TRBJ2-3 and V is TRBV27, with D tentatively TRBD2 (7 bases). This CDR3 contains 16 residues. Trimming stripped 6 bases from V and 3 bases from J, with 19 bases between. CDR1 and CDR2 (germline): MNHEY, SMNVEV (reference sequence). CDR3 in DNA: TGTGCCAGCAGCTTAGGGGGGGGCCGGGAGACAGATACGCAGTATTTT. Translated, it gives CASSLGGGRETDTQYF.

The chain joins TRBV5-1 to TRBJ2-3, with D tentatively TRBD1 (5 bases). The V gene lost 0 bases and the J gene lost 2 bases, with 10 bases spanning the gap. The CDR3 is made up of 15 amino acids. Germline CDR1 is SGHRS and CDR2 is YFSETQ. The chain's CDR3 is CASSLGPGITDTQYF. The CDR3 DNA sequence: TGCGCCAGCAGCTTGGGACCAGGGATCACAGATACGCAGTATTTT. Full variable domain (rest looked up from reference TRBV5-1 and TRBJ2-3): KAGVTQTPRYLIKTRGQQVTLSCSPISGHRSVSWYQQTPGQGLQFLFEYFSETQRNKGNFPGRFSGRQFSNSRSEMNVSTLELGDSALYLCASSLGPGITDTQYFGPGTRLTVL.

V usage is TRBV7-6 and J usage is TRBJ1-3; D is undetermined. Per the germline V gene, CDR1 is SGHVS and CDR2 is FNYEAQ. The CDR3 is 14 residues long. V lost 2 bases to trimming and J lost 9 bases, with 14 bases between them. This CDR3 reads CASSLSTDGSTIYF. The CDR3 nucleotides are TGTGCCAGCAGCTTATCGACCGATGGGAGCACCATATATTTT.

As concerns this clone: One end of the junction does not line up with germline, which may come from a read error. The rearrangement uses TRBV7-7 and TRBJ2-3, with D uncertain. Germline V CDR1 and CDR2: SSHAT, FNYEAQ (reference sequence). This CDR3 is built from 14 residues. This chain's CDR3 is CASSLSPETDTQYF. The CDR3 coding sequence is TGTGCTAGCAGCTTATCCCCAGAAACAGATACGCAGTATTTT.

Here the CDR3 reads CASSPVAQSPYEQYF. DNA for the CDR3: TGTGCCAGCTCACCGGTGGCGCAATCTCCCTACGAGCAGTACTTC. This sequence joins TRBV18 and TRBJ2-7, with D hard to call. V dropped 3 bases and J dropped 2 bases, with 14 bases sitting between them. The CDR3 is 15 residues long. Germline CDR1 and CDR2: KGHSH and LQKENI.

The rearrangement uses TRBV7-3 and TRBJ1-1, with no clear D. Germline assignment: CDR1 SGHTA and CDR2 FQGTGA. CDR3 length equals 13 residues. Trimming removed 3 bases at V and 3 bases at J, with 8 bases between. The CDR3 protein is CASSFNLDTEAFF. The CDR3 DNA reads as TGTGCCAGCAGCTTCAATTTGGACACTGAAGCTTTCTTT.